This is a list of T cell receptor beta chains from one sample in a study of cytomegalovirus exposure and HLA in healthy donors. Here immunoSEQ multiplex PCR was the method, and the copy in TCRdb shows in-frame clones only, minus some. The table shows about 200,000 clones, with approximately 78% occurring only once. Input material: PBMCs. Receptors were obtained from a male donor in good health and CMV-seronegative. Each CDR3 is given with its conserved first and last residue. D genes are given only for firm matches. Where a row states a size, it is once, few, many or the class of an expanded clone; other rows omit it.

D: TRBD2
V: TRBV5-1
J: TRBJ2-1
size: .
DNA: TGCGCCAGCAGCGAGACTAGCGGAAACAATGAGCAGTTCTTC
CDR3: CASSETSGNNEQFF

D: .
V: TRBV5-4
J: TRBJ1-5
size: .
DNA: TGTGCCAGCAGCTTGGGGACGGGGGGCAGCAATCAGCCCCAGCATTTT
CDR3: CASSLGTGGSNQPQHF

D: .
V: TRBV9
J: TRBJ2-7
size: .
DNA: TGTGCCAGCAGCCCCAACCTGATAAGCTCCTACGAGCGGTACTTC
CDR3: CASSPNLISSYERYF

D: TRBD1
V: TRBV19
J: TRBJ2-2
size: .
DNA: TGTGCCAGTAGTATGCAGGGGGACCGCGGGGAGCTGTTTTTT
CDR3: CASSMQGDRGELFF

D: TRBD1
V: TRBV2
J: TRBJ1-5
size: .
DNA: TGTGCCAGCGACAGGGGGCTTCAGCCCCAGCATTTT
CDR3: CASDRGLQPQHF

D: TRBD1
V: TRBV19
J: TRBJ1-1
size: few
DNA: TGTGCCAGTAGTGACAGGGGCCCCGGTTCGACAGCTTTCTTT
CDR3: CASSDRGPGSTAFF

D: .
V: TRBV6-1
J: TRBJ2-7
size: few
DNA: TGTGCCAGCAGACCAATAGAGAGGCCCTACGAGCAGTACTTC
CDR3: CASRPIERPYEQYF

D: .
V: TRBV5-5
J: TRBJ1-1
size: .
DNA: TGTGCCAGCAGCTTACTACAGGGAATTGGCACTGAAGCTTTCTTT
CDR3: CASSLLQGIGTEAFF

D: TRBD2
V: TRBV4-1
J: TRBJ2-7
size: .
DNA: TGCGCCAGCAGCCCCCAGATGGGCGGGAGGTACGAGCAGTACTTC
CDR3: CASSPQMGGRYEQYF

D: TRBD1
V: TRBV6-1
J: TRBJ1-2
size: .
DNA: TGTGCCAGCAGTGGGGACAGCTATGGCTACACCTTC
CDR3: CASSGDSYGYTF

D: .
V: TRBV28
J: TRBJ1-1
size: .
DNA: TGTGCCATACGGACTGTTGGCACTGAAGCTTTCTTT
CDR3: CAIRTVGTEAFF

D: .
V: TRBV5-4
J: TRBJ2-1
size: .
DNA: TGTGCCAGCAGCTTGGAGTTACCGCGGGGCTACAATGAGCAGTTCTTC
CDR3: CASSLELPRGYNEQFF

D: TRBD1
V: TRBV19
J: TRBJ2-3
size: few
DNA: TGTGCCAGTAGTCGCCGGGACAGGGGGTTCACAGATACGCAGTATTTT
CDR3: CASSRRDRGFTDTQYF

D: .
V: TRBV18
J: TRBJ1-5
size: .
DNA: TGTGCCAGCTCACCTTTCCGGGGGGATAGCAATCAGCCCCAGCATTTT
CDR3: CASSPFRGDSNQPQHF

D: .
V: TRBV2
J: TRBJ2-2
size: .
DNA: TGTGCCAGCAGTGTTTACGGGGAGCTGTTTTTT
CDR3: CASSVYGELFF

D: TRBD2
V: TRBV11-2
J: TRBJ2-1
size: .
DNA: TGTGCCAGCAGCCTCAGCGGGAGGGCCAATGAGCAGTTCTTC
CDR3: CASSLSGRANEQFF

D: TRBD1
V: TRBV7-9
J: TRBJ2-5
size: .
DNA: TGTTCCAGCAGCTTAGGGACAGGGGGGTTTAGCCAGGAGACCCAGTACTTC
CDR3: CSSSLGTGGFSQETQYF

D: .
V: TRBV14
J: TRBJ2-7
size: .
DNA: TGTGCCAGCAGCCAAGGGGGCAGGCCCTACGAGCAGTACTTC
CDR3: CASSQGGRPYEQYF

D: TRBD2
V: TRBV2
J: TRBJ2-7
size: .
DNA: TGTGCCAGCAGGAGGACTAGCGGCTACGAGCAGTACTTC
CDR3: CASRRTSGYEQYF

D: TRBD2
V: TRBV4-1
J: TRBJ2-1
size: .
DNA: TGCGCCAGCAGCCTCTGGGGGCATGCTAGCGGGAGTTCCGACTACTACAATGAGCAGTTCTTC
CDR3: CASSLWGHASGSSDYYNEQFF

D: .
V: TRBV5-1
J: TRBJ2-7
size: .
DNA: TGCGCCAGCAGCCGTGACTCCATTACCTACGAGCAGTACTTC
CDR3: CASSRDSITYEQYF

D: TRBD1
V: TRBV28
J: TRBJ2-7
size: .
DNA: TGTGCCAGCAGTTCGCCCCGGACAGGGCAGAGCTACGAGCAGTACTTC
CDR3: CASSSPRTGQSYEQYF

D: TRBD2
V: TRBV5-4
J: TRBJ2-7
size: .
DNA: TGTGCCAGCAGCTTGGGACTAGCGGGATCCTACGAGCAGTACTTC
CDR3: CASSLGLAGSYEQYF

D: .
V: TRBV30
J: TRBJ1-5
size: .
DNA: TGTGCCTGGAGTGTAGAGAATCAGCCCCAGCATTTT
CDR3: CAWSVENQPQHF

D: .
V: TRBV5-1
J: TRBJ1-2
size: .
DNA: TGCGCCAGCAGCTTGGGGGGGCTAGGAGGTAATGGCTACACCTTC
CDR3: CASSLGGLGGNGYTF

D: TRBD2
V: TRBV6-4
J: TRBJ2-3
size: .
DNA: TGTGCCAGCAGTGACATAGCGGGAGGGTTGGATACGCAGTATTTT
CDR3: CASSDIAGGLDTQYF

D: .
V: TRBV6-4
J: TRBJ2-1
size: .
DNA: TGTGCCAGCAGTGTTTATGAGGGTTACAATGAGCAGTTCTTC
CDR3: CASSVYEGYNEQFF

D: .
V: TRBV6-1
J: TRBJ2-5
size: .
DNA: TGTGCCAGCGGGGTGGGGGGGGCCGGTGAGACCCAGTACTTC
CDR3: CASGVGGAGETQYF

D: TRBD2
V: TRBV5-1
J: TRBJ2-7
size: .
DNA: TGCGCCAGCAGCTTGGAGGGACTAGCGGCGAGCTCCTACGAGCAGTACTTC
CDR3: CASSLEGLAASSYEQYF

D: .
V: TRBV12-5
J: TRBJ2-1
size: .
DNA: TGTGCTAGTGGTTTGCCAGGACTCTACAATGAGCAGTTCTTC
CDR3: CASGLPGLYNEQFF

D: .
V: TRBV29-1
J: TRBJ2-5
size: .
DNA: TGCAGCGCGAGGCACGGGGAGACCCAGTACTTC
CDR3: CSARHGETQYF

D: .
V: TRBV11-2
J: TRBJ2-7
size: .
DNA: TGTGCCAGCAGCCCAGGATTACAGGGCTCCTACGAGCAGTACTTC
CDR3: CASSPGLQGSYEQYF

D: .
V: TRBV19
J: TRBJ2-4
size: .
DNA: TGTGCCAGTTCAAATCCGGGACACAAAAACATTCAGTACTTC
CDR3: CASSNPGHKNIQYF

D: TRBD1
V: TRBV18
J: TRBJ1-2
size: .
DNA: TGTGCCAGCTCACCTTTCCGGGACAGGAACTATGGCTACACCTTC
CDR3: CASSPFRDRNYGYTF

D: .
V: TRBV5-4
J: TRBJ2-7
size: .
DNA: TGTGCCAGCAGCTTGGCGTCCAGGTGGGGCGACGAGCAGTACTTC
CDR3: CASSLASRWGDEQYF

D: .
V: TRBV2
J: TRBJ2-1
size: few
DNA: TGTGCCAGCACGATGAATCGGGTCAACAATGAGCAGTTCTTC
CDR3: CASTMNRVNNEQFF

D: .
V: TRBV29-1
J: TRBJ2-3
size: .
DNA: TGCAGCGCACACCGTCCCGGGGTGGATACGCAGTATTTT
CDR3: CSAHRPGVDTQYF

D: TRBD1
V: TRBV29-1
J: TRBJ1-2
size: once
DNA: TGCAGCGTTGAACCACAGGGGTCTAACTATGGCTACACCTTC
CDR3: CSVEPQGSNYGYTF

D: .
V: TRBV2
J: TRBJ2-1
size: .
DNA: TGTGCCAGCAGCTCGGAGGGCCTGGGCTACAATGAGCAGTTCTTC
CDR3: CASSSEGLGYNEQFF

D: .
V: TRBV5-1
J: TRBJ2-3
size: once
DNA: TGCGCCAGCAGCTTGGGCGGTCCTAGCACAGATACGCAGTATTTT
CDR3: CASSLGGPSTDTQYF

D: TRBD1
V: TRBV5-6
J: TRBJ1-2
size: .
DNA: TGTGCCAGCAGCTCCCGGACAGGGGTGGACTATGGCTACACCTTC
CDR3: CASSSRTGVDYGYTF

D: .
V: TRBV5-1
J: TRBJ2-5
size: .
DNA: TGCGCCAGCTCCTTCTCGTACGGGAGTGGGGAGACCCAGTACTTC
CDR3: CASSFSYGSGETQYF

D: TRBD2
V: TRBV6-1
J: TRBJ2-3
size: few
DNA: TGTGCCAGCAGCCTAAGCGGGAGTCTCACAGATACGCAGTATTTT
CDR3: CASSLSGSLTDTQYF

D: .
V: TRBV7-9
J: TRBJ1-5
size: .
DNA: TGTGCCAGCAGCTCCCCGGGAGCTCAGCCCCAGCATTTT
CDR3: CASSSPGAQPQHF

D: .
V: TRBV6-1
J: TRBJ2-7
size: .
DNA: TGTGCCAGCAGTAGACAGCATCAGAACTACGAGCAGTACTTC
CDR3: CASSRQHQNYEQYF

D: .
V: TRBV14
J: TRBJ1-5
size: .
DNA: TGTGCCAGCAGCCATCGTTCCACGGAGCCCCAGCATTTT
CDR3: CASSHRSTEPQHF

D: .
V: TRBV7-3
J: TRBJ2-5
size: .
DNA: TGTGCCAGCAGCCTGGGAGACAGGCTCCAAGAGACCCAGTACTTC
CDR3: CASSLGDRLQETQYF

D: .
V: TRBV5-6
J: TRBJ1-5
size: .
DNA: TGTGCCAGCAGCTTGTGGGAGGATCAGCCCCAGCATTTT
CDR3: CASSLWEDQPQHF

D: .
V: TRBV4-1
J: TRBJ2-5
size: .
DNA: TGCGCCAGCAGCCAATCCGGGGGGCCTGGGGAGACCCAGTACTTC
CDR3: CASSQSGGPGETQYF

D: .
V: TRBV20-1
J: TRBJ2-5
size: .
DNA: TGCAGTGCTAGAACGGGGGAGACCCAGTACTTC
CDR3: CSARTGETQYF

D: .
V: TRBV5-1
J: TRBJ2-5
size: .
DNA: TGCGCCAGCAGCTTGATGGGAGAAGAGACCCAGTACTTC
CDR3: CASSLMGEETQYF

D: .
V: TRBV5-1
J: TRBJ2-1
size: .
DNA: TGCGCCAGCAGCTTGGCGCGGGGTTCGGGCAATGAGCAGTTCTTC
CDR3: CASSLARGSGNEQFF

D: TRBD1
V: TRBV19
J: TRBJ1-1
size: .
DNA: TGTGCCAGTAGTATGGGGGGGACAGGTATCACTGAAGCTTTCTTT
CDR3: CASSMGGTGITEAFF

D: .
V: TRBV9
J: TRBJ2-6
size: few
DNA: TGTGCCAGCAGCGTAGAAGTAGGGGCTGGGGCCAACGTCCTGACTTTC
CDR3: CASSVEVGAGANVLTF

D: .
V: TRBV30
J: TRBJ1-5
size: few
DNA: TGTGCCTGGAGTGGGAGGGAATCACAGCCCCAGCATTTT
CDR3: CAWSGRESQPQHF